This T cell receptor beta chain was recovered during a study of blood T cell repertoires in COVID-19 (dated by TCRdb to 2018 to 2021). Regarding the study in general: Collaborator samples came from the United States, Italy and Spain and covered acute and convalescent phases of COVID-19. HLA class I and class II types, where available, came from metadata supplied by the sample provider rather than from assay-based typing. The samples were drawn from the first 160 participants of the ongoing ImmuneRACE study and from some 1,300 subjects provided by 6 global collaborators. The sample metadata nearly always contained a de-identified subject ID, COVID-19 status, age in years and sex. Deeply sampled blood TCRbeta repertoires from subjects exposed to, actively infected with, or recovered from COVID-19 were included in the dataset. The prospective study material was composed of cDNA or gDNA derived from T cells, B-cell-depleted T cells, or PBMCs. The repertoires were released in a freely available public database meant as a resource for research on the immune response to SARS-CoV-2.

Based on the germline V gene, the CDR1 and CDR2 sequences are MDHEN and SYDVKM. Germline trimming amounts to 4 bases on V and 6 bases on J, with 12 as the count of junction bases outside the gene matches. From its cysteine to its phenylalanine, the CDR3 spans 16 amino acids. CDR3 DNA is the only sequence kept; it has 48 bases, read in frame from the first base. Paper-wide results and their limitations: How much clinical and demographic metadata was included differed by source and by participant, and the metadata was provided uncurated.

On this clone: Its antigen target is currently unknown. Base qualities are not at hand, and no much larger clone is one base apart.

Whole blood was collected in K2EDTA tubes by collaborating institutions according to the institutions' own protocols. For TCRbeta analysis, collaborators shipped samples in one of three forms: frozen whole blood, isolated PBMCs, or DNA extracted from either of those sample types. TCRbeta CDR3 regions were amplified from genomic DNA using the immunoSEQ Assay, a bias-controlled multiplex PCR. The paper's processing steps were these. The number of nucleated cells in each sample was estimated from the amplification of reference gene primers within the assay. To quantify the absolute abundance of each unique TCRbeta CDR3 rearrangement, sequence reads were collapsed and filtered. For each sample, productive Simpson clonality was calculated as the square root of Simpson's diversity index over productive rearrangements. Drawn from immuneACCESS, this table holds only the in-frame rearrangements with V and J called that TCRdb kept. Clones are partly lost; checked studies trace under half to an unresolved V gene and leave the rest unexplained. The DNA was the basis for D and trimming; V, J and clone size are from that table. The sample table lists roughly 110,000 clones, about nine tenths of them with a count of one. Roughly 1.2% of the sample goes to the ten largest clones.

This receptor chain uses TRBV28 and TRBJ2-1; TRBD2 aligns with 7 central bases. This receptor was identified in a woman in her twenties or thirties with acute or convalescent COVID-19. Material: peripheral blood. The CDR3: CASSSPFWREPNEQFF. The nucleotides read TGTGCCAGCAGTTCCCCGTTTTGGCGGGAGCCCAATGAGCAGTTCTTC.